The rows below give T cell receptor beta chains drawn from one sample of a study of a mutant IDH1 vaccine in newly diagnosed glioma. Repertoires were generated with immunoSEQ multiplex PCR, while TCRdb's copy carries only in-frame clones and drops some. This table has around 84,000 clones, approximately 80% appearing once. Their antigens remain unidentified. The sequenced sample was PBMCs, obtained from a glioma patient whose treatment included an IDH1 peptide vaccine. The receptors were gathered from a man aged 35 to 55 with glioma. Each CDR3 is given with its conserved first and last residue. The D gene is left open where the match is weak. The size field is filled for only some rows; it gives once, few, many or a size class.

v_call	cdr3_length	j_call	d_call	clone_size	cdr3_nt	cdr3_aa
TRBV9	14	TRBJ2-1	TRBD1	.	TGTGCCAGCAGCGGAGGCGGACAGGGGTCTGAGCAGTTCTTC	CASSGGGQGSEQFF
TRBV27	16	TRBJ1-2	.	.	TGTGCCAGCAGTTTATCCACAGCTATCGGTAACTATGGCTACACCTTC	CASSLSTAIGNYGYTF
TRBV12-5	13	TRBJ1-5	.	.	TGTGCTAGTGGCCCCGCTCTCAATCAGCCCCAGCATTTT	CASGPALNQPQHF
TRBV7-9	15	TRBJ2-7	TRBD2	few	TGTGCCAGCAGTTCGACTAGCCCAGACCTCTACGAGCAGTACTTC	CASSSTSPDLYEQYF
TRBV27	15	TRBJ1-4	.	.	TGTGCCAGCAAGTTACAAGGGCCAGCGTTTGGAAAACTGTTTTTT	CASKLQGPAFGKLFF
TRBV7-9	14	TRBJ2-7	TRBD1	.	TGTGCCAGCAGCTTAGAGGGGACAGGGTCCGAGCAGTACTTC	CASSLEGTGSEQYF
TRBV30	13	TRBJ2-3	.	.	TGTGCCTGGACCAAGTTTAGCACAGATACGCAGTATTTT	CAWTKFSTDTQYF
TRBV30	13	TRBJ1-1	.	.	TGTGCCTGGAGTGTATACGGTCCAGATGAAGCTTTCTTT	CAWSVYGPDEAFF
TRBV18	13	TRBJ2-7	.	.	TGTGCCAGCTCACCAAGCCGGGCCTACGAGCAGTACTTC	CASSPSRAYEQYF
TRBV6-5	15	TRBJ2-7	.	.	TGTGCCAGCAGTTACGGGGTGGACCGGGGGCTGGAGCAGTACTTC	CASSYGVDRGLEQYF
TRBV30	16	TRBJ2-2	.	few	TGTGCCTGGATGATACAGGGCCGGGGAAACACCGGGGAGCTGTTTTTT	CAWMIQGRGNTGELFF
TRBV5-4	15	TRBJ2-3	.	.	TGTGCCAGCAGCTTCGATGTGGGTCATGCAGATACGCAGTATTTT	CASSFDVGHADTQYF
TRBV6-5	12	TRBJ2-2	.	.	TGTGCCAGCAGTTACCGACCCGGGGAGCTGTTTTTT	CASSYRPGELFF
TRBV19	14	TRBJ1-1	.	.	TGTGCCAGTCGTACAGGGAAATTGAACACTGAAGCTTTCTTT	CASRTGKLNTEAFF
TRBV7-2	14	TRBJ1-2	.	.	TGTGCCACCCAGAACAGACGATCTAACTATGGCTACACCTTC	CATQNRRSNYGYTF
TRBV30	17	TRBJ2-2	TRBD1	.	TGTGCCTGGAGTTATACAGGGGGCATAAGAAGGACCGGGGAGCTGTTTTTT	CAWSYTGGIRRTGELFF
TRBV5-5	13	TRBJ1-4	.	.	TGTGCCAGCAGCGGGGCGGACAGTGAAAAACTGTTTTTT	CASSGADSEKLFF
TRBV19	16	TRBJ2-1	.	.	TGTGCCAGTAGTATAGGCCCAGGGACCATCAACAATGAGCAGTTCTTC	CASSIGPGTINNEQFF
TRBV6-5	13	TRBJ1-2	.	.	TGTGCCAGCAGTTACTTGGGCCTTAAAGAGTACACCTTC	CASSYLGLKEYTF
TRBV19	17	TRBJ2-1	TRBD2	.	TGTGCCAGTAGTATCCTCCAATCAGGGACTAGCGGCAATGAGCAGTTCTTC	CASSILQSGTSGNEQFF
TRBV15	13	TRBJ1-2	.	.	TGTGCCACCAGCAGAGAGGGGGCCTGGGGCTACACCTTC	CATSREGAWGYTF
TRBV13	16	TRBJ2-1	.	.	TGTGCCAGCAGCCCGGCCGGGACACCTTCCTACAATGAGCAGTTCTTC	CASSPAGTPSYNEQFF
TRBV19	15	TRBJ1-5	TRBD1	.	TGTGCCAGTAGTAGAGAGGACAGGGGTAATCAGCCCCAGCATTTT	CASSREDRGNQPQHF
TRBV19	14	TRBJ1-2	.	many	TGTGCCAGTAGAGGGCCCGGGGGAAACTATGGCTACACCTTC	CASRGPGGNYGYTF
TRBV27	14	TRBJ2-5	.	once	TGTGCCAGCAGTTCCCAGGGGCCCCAAGAGACCCAGTACTTC	CASSSQGPQETQYF
TRBV7-9	19	TRBJ2-1	.	.	TGTGCCAGCAGCCTCTACCAAGGTGGTGGGAAGGGCTCCTACAATGAGCAGTTCTTC	CASSLYQGGGKGSYNEQFF
TRBV6-1	14	TRBJ2-7	.	.	TGTGCCAGCAGTGAATGGGTAGGCCACTACGAGCAGTACTTC	CASSEWVGHYEQYF
TRBV19	14	TRBJ1-3	.	.	TGTGCCAGTAGTATAGGCGTGGCCGGGAACACCATATATTTT	CASSIGVAGNTIYF
TRBV2	14	TRBJ1-5	.	.	TGTGCCAGCAGCGCCTTGCGGGGCAATCAGCCCCAGCATTTT	CASSALRGNQPQHF
TRBV5-6	14	TRBJ1-6	.	few	TGTGCCAGCAGCTGGGACATGGGAAATTCACCCCTCCACTTT	CASSWDMGNSPLHF
TRBV28	15	TRBJ2-5	.	once	TGTGCCAGCAGTTACAAGGCCCCCAGGGTCGAGACCCAGTACTTC	CASSYKAPRVETQYF
TRBV6-5	14	TRBJ2-3	.	once	TGTGCCACAAACGAGGGGGGCCACACAGATACGCAGTATTTT	CATNEGGHTDTQYF
TRBV6-5	14	TRBJ1-2	.	.	TGTGCCAGCAGCCCTGTTACATATAACTATGGCTACACCTTC	CASSPVTYNYGYTF
TRBV5-1	15	TRBJ2-2	.	.	TGCGCCAGCAGCTTGTTCGAGGGTAGAATCGGGGAGCTGTTTTTT	CASSLFEGRIGELFF
TRBV6-5	10	TRBJ1-5	.	.	TGTGCCAGTTCAACTCAGCCCCAGCATTTT	CASSTQPQHF
TRBV7-9	15	TRBJ2-1	.	.	TGTGCCAGCAGCTTAGACGGGAGTTGGTGGAATGAGCAGTTCTTC	CASSLDGSWWNEQFF
TRBV2	14	TRBJ1-2	.	.	TGTGCCAGCAGTGAAGCCCCGGTGGACTATGGCTACACCTTC	CASSEAPVDYGYTF
TRBV2	14	TRBJ2-3	.	.	TGTGCCAGCAGGTGGACAGCGCCTTCAGATACGCAGTATTTT	CASRWTAPSDTQYF
TRBV11-3	14	TRBJ1-1	.	.	TGTGCCAGCAGCTTGTATGGAGCGGACACTGAAGCTTTCTTT	CASSLYGADTEAFF
TRBV6-5	11	TRBJ1-4	.	.	TGTGCCAGCAGTCACAAATTTTTCCTGTTTTTT	CASSHKFFLFF
TRBV5-1	18	TRBJ2-7	TRBD1	.	TGCGCCAGCAGAACCGCGGGGACAGGGGCGAACCTACGTGGCGAGCAGTACTTC	CASRTAGTGANLRGEQYF
TRBV5-1	16	TRBJ2-7	TRBD2	once	TGCGCCAGCAGCTTGATACCTAGCGGGGTCCCCTACGAGCAGTACTTC	CASSLIPSGVPYEQYF
TRBV29-1	11	TRBJ2-7	.	.	TGCAGCGTTGAGCTTAGGAACGAGCAGTACTTC	CSVELRNEQYF
TRBV21-1	18	TRBJ2-1	.	.	TGTGCCAGCAGCAAGCTTCTTAGCGGGAGAGTCGGTTACAATGAGCAGTTCTTC	CASSKLLSGRVGYNEQFF
TRBV10-2	15	TRBJ2-7	.	.	TGCGCCACCTCGAGGTCCGGCGGGACCCCTTTCGAGCAGTACTTC	CATSRSGGTPFEQYF